The 18 T cell receptor beta chains in this list originate from one sample, sequenced in a study of blood T cell repertoires in COVID-19. Data came from immunoSEQ multiplex PCR; TCRdb stores just in-frame clones and leaves some out. The table records roughly 200,000 clones, 65% to 90% of them present only once. Sequenced sample: PBMCs or T cells enriched from blood (not recorded which). These receptors were collected from a woman aged 40 to 55 with acute COVID-19.

The J gene is TRBJ1-1, the V gene TRBV5-1; 7 bases align to TRBD1. CDR1 is SGHRS and CDR2 is YFSETQ in the germline V gene. The CDR3 consists of 12 residues. V shed 0 bases, J shed 7 bases, and the junction held 0 bases outside the gene matches. The CDR3 bases are TGCGCCAGCAGCTTGGGGGACAGTGAAGCTTTCTTT. Translation gives CASSLGDSEAFF.

The genes are TRBV1 and TRBJ1-6; the table's D call, TRBD1, was not checked against the DNA. TRBV1 is noted as a pseudogene. The CDR3 contains 15 residues. CDR3: CTSSPYGTGHSPLHF. Written as DNA, the CDR3 is TGCACCAGCAGCCCCTATGGGACAGGGCATTCACCCCTCCACTTT.

The chain joins TRBV2 to TRBJ1-6, with D hard to call. Germline V gene sequence: CDR1 SNHLY, CDR2 FYNNEI. The CDR3 covers 14 residues. V dropped 10 bases and J dropped 8 bases, with 18 bases sitting between them. Written as DNA, the CDR3 is TGTGCCACCGCAGTGAAGGCAGGCTATTCACCCCTCCACTTT. It translates to CATAVKAGYSPLHF.

In DNA form, the CDR3 reads TGTGCCTGGGGTGCTGGGGGCGCCTATGGCTACACCTTC. This translates into CAWGAGGAYGYTF. This chain uses TRBV30 with TRBJ1-2; D may be TRBD1 (6 bases). The germline V gene has CDR1 GTSNPN and CDR2 SVGIG (reference sequence). V lost 5 bases, J lost 4 bases, and 14 bases lay in between. CDR3 length equals 13 residues.

The chain links TRBV7-3 to TRBJ2-1, with 7 bases that match TRBD2. With V trimmed by 2 bases and J by 6 bases, 13 bases remained unmatched. The CDR3 contains 17 residues. CDR1 is SGHTA and CDR2 is FQGTGA in the germline V gene. CDR3: CASSLVGPWGGRNEQFF. In nucleotides, the CDR3 is TGTGCCAGCAGCTTAGTGGGCCCATGGGGGGGACGCAATGAGCAGTTCTTC.

The chain recombines TRBV3-1 (or the pseudogene TRBV3-2) with TRBJ2-1, with 9 positions matching TRBD2. The V gene end was trimmed by 4 bases and the J gene end by 8 bases; junction bases not matched to a gene: 15. The germline gives CDR1 LGHDT, CDR2 YNNKEL (reference sequence). The CDR3 spans 17 residues. The DNA for the CDR3 is TGTGCCAGCAGCCGCCAAGTTGGTGGGCGGGAGGGCGATGAGCAGTTCTTC. As protein: CASSRQVGGREGDEQFF.

This clone has only a few counts. The chain couples TRBV9 to TRBJ2-6; 7 bases map to TRBD1. CDR3 length: 15 amino acids. The germline CDR1 and CDR2 sequences are SGDLS and YYNGEE. J lost 4 bases, V lost 4 bases, and 5 bases had no gene match. The CDR3 here is CASSLQGSGANVLTF. The CDR3 nucleotides are TGTGCCAGCAGCCTACAGGGGTCAGGGGCCAACGTCCTGACTTTC.

V gene TRBV7-2 combines with J gene TRBJ1-5; D unclear. Germline V lookup: CDR1 SGHTA, CDR2 FQGNSA. Trimming removed 1 base at V and 1 base at J, with 11 bases between. The CDR3 length is 16 residues. The CDR3 loop reads CASSLGPGMSNQPQHF. As DNA, the CDR3 is TGTGCCAGCAGCTTAGGTCCGGGGATGAGCAATCAGCCCCAGCATTTT.

The chain carries TRBV7-2 and TRBJ2-5, with 7 bases fitting TRBD2. The CDR3 is 15 residues long. V dropped 6 bases and J dropped 4; count of bases not matched to a gene: 11. Germline loops: CDR1 SGHTA, CDR2 FQGNSA. Written as DNA, the CDR3 is TGTGCCAGCAGGTCACCGAGCGGGATAGGAGAGACCCAGTACTTC. Protein: CASRSPSGIGETQYF. Together with reference TRBV7-2 and TRBJ2-5, the CDR3 gives the full variable domain: GAGVSQSPSNKVTEKGKDVELRCDPISGHTALYWYRQSLGQGLEFLIYFQGNSAPDKSGLPSDRFSAERTGGSVSTLTIQRTQQEDSAVYLCASRSPSGIGETQYFGPGTRLLVL.

This rearrangement joins TRBV5-1 to TRBJ2-1, with 7 bases matching TRBD1. Germline lookup yields CDR1 SGHRS and CDR2 YFSETQ. J gave up 6 bases and V 2 bases, and 8 bases lay outside the gene matches. The CDR3 runs to 15 residues. CDR3 DNA: TGCGCCAGCAGCTTCGGGGACAGAGGGGCCAATGAGCAGTTCTTC. Its protein product is CASSFGDRGANEQFF.

The chain combines TRBV3-1 (or the pseudogene TRBV3-2) with TRBJ2-3; possible D gene TRBD1, 6 bases. The CDR3 has 14 amino acids. V was cut by 4 bases and J by 2 bases, with 10 bases left in between. Germline V lookup: CDR1 LGHDT, CDR2 YNNKEL (reference sequence). CDR3: CASSRGQHTDTQYF. DNA of the CDR3: TGTGCCAGCAGCCGAGGACAGCACACAGATACGCAGTATTTT.

Comment on this clone: One junction end does not reproduce the germline sequence, and a read error may be involved. The CDR3 here is CASNGLGGEEFLF. The CDR3 region has the DNA TGTGCCAGTAACGGATTAGGGGGCGAGGAGTTTCTCTTT. This rearrangement joins TRBV19 to TRBJ1-1; TRBD1 agrees at 7 bases. In germline, CDR1 is LNHDA, CDR2 SQIVND (reference sequence). The CDR3 is 13 amino acids.

This chain links TRBV18 with TRBJ1-5, with a weak D call TRBD1 (6 bases). The V and J ends lost 3 bases and 6 bases respectively, with 15 bases between them. CDR3 size: 15 residues. CDR1 and CDR2 (germline): KGHSH, LQKENI. As DNA, the CDR3 is TGTGCCAGCTCACCCGAACAGGGTCAGGCTCAGCCCCAGCATTTT. Its protein product is CASSPEQGQAQPQHF. Full variable domain (rest looked up from reference TRBV18 and TRBJ1-5): NAGVMQNPRHLVRRRGQEARLRCSPMKGHSHVYWYRQLPEEGLKFMVYLQKENIIDESGMPKERFSAEFPKEGPSILRIQQVVRGDSAAYFCASSPEQGQAQPQHFGDGTRLSIL.

DNA for the CDR3: TGCGCCAGCAGCTTGGGGGAGGGGCCCTACAATGAGCAGTTCTTC. Residues: CASSLGEGPYNEQFF. The chain recombines TRBV5-1 with TRBJ2-1; 7 bases align to TRBD2. The V gene's germline CDR1 is SGHRS and CDR2 YFSETQ. This CDR3 region has 15 residues. With 0 bases clipped from V and 2 bases from J, the junction kept 2 bases outside the gene matches.

The chain recombines TRBV9 with TRBJ2-5; D remains ambiguous. The CDR3 covers 14 residues. V shed 3 bases and J shed 1 base, with 10 bases lying between them. Germline V gene data show CDR1 as SGDLS and CDR2 as YYNGEE. The DNA for the CDR3 is TGTGCCAGCAGCGCATTGAGTGGCCAAGAGACCCAGTACTTC. This encodes CASSALSGQETQYF. Full variable domain (remainder filled in from reference TRBV9 and TRBJ2-5): DSGVTQTPKHLITATGQRVTLRCSPRSGDLSVYWYQQSLDQGLQFLIQYYNGEERAKGNILERFSAQQFPDLHSELNLSSLELGDSALYFCASSALSGQETQYFGPGTRLLVL.

This chain links TRBV13 with TRBJ2-3; 8 bases map to TRBD1. V gave up 5 bases and J gave up 3 bases; unmatched junction bases: 7. Germline lookup yields CDR1 PRHDT and CDR2 FYEKMQ (reference sequence). This CDR3 spans 15 amino acids. The CDR3 nucleotides read TGTGCCAGCAGCCACAAGGACAGGGAGACAGATACGCAGTATTTT. This encodes CASSHKDRETDTQYF.

This clone was observed a single time. J is TRBJ2-3 and V is TRBV20-1, with D unresolved. V was shortened by 3 bases and J by 2 bases, with 12 bases between the two germline ends. The germline gives CDR1 DFQATT, CDR2 SNEGSKA (reference sequence). The CDR3 covers 14 residues. The CDR3 reads CSASSDSYTDTQYF. As DNA, the CDR3 is TGCAGTGCTAGTAGTGACTCTTACACAGATACGCAGTATTTT.

This chain connects TRBV18 to TRBJ1-1; D remains ambiguous. The CDR3 covers 14 residues. CDR1 and CDR2 from the germline V gene are KGHSH and LQKENI. The ends were cut back, 3 bases at V and 2 bases at J, with 10 bases in the middle. CDR3 nucleotide sequence: TGTGCCAGCTCACCTCAGGTGCTAAACACTGAAGCTTTCTTT. This sequence encodes CASSPQVLNTEAFF.